The entry below gives a single T cell receptor (beta chain) sequence along with its context. This table comes from immunoSEQ multiplex PCR, and its TCRdb copy is limited to in-frame clones, with some not included. The data show approximately 300,000 clones, around 89% seen once. Seattle participants joined during active infection and were tracked over time. The V and J ends lost 7 bases and 2 bases, in that order; junction bases with no gene match: 7. Germline CDR1 is MNHEY and CDR2 is SMNVEV (reference sequence). CDR3 length: 14 amino acids. The record originates from a study of blood T cell repertoires in COVID-19.

The sample consisted of peripheral blood. The TCR comes from a woman in her fifties or sixties with COVID-19, enrolled during active disease. The chain joins TRBV27 to TRBJ2-7, with 8 bases that match TRBD2. DNA of the CDR3: TGTGCCAGCAATCCGGGACTAGACCCCTACGAGCAGTACTTC. Translating gives CASNPGLDPYEQYF.